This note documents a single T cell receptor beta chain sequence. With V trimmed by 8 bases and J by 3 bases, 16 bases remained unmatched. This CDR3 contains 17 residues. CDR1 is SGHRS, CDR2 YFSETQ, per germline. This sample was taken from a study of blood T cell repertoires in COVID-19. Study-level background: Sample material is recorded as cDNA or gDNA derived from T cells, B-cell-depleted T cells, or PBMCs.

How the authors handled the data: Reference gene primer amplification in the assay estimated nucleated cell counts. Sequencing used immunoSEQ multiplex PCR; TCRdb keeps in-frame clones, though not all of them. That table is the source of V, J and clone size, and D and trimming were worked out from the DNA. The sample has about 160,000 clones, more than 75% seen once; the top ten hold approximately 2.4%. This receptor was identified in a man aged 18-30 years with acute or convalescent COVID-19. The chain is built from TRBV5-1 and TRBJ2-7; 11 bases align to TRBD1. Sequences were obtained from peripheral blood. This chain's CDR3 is CASTRPLTGTGGYEQYF. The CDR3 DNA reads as TGCGCCAGTACACGACCCCTAACCGGGACAGGGGGCTACGAGCAGTACTTC.